This TCR beta chain was retrieved from a study of blood T cell repertoires in COVID-19 (dated by TCRdb to about 2020). Regarding the study in general: The collaborator samples originated in the United States, Italy and Spain and spanned the acute and convalescent phases of COVID-19. The material from the prospective study consisted of cDNA or gDNA derived from T cells, B-cell-depleted T cells, or PBMCs. Subjects who had been exposed to COVID-19, were actively infected with it, or had recovered from it provided the deeply sampled blood TCRbeta repertoires that made up the dataset. The repertoires were made available in a free public database intended to serve as a resource for research on the immune response to SARS-CoV-2. The samples were drawn from the first 160 participants of the ongoing ImmuneRACE study and from roughly 1,300 subjects provided by 6 global collaborators. Nearly every sample came with metadata listing a de-identified subject ID, COVID-19 status, age in years and sex. Where HLA class I and class II types were available, the types were taken from metadata supplied by the sample provider, not from assay-based typing. Here is what the overall study found, with its caveats: How much clinical and demographic metadata was included differed by source and by participant, and the metadata was provided uncurated.

Worth noting for this clone: Its binding antigen is unknown. Base-call qualities are not available, and no considerably larger clone is one nucleotide away.

In the germline V gene, CDR1 corresponds to SNHLY and CDR2 to FYNNEI. Including cysteine and phenylalanine, the CDR3 has 11 amino acids. Only the CDR3 region is kept as DNA, spanning 33 bases read in frame from base 1. The V end loses 4 bases and the J end loses 7 bases, and a stretch of 5 bases separates them. The immunoSEQ Assay, a bias-controlled multiplex PCR, was used to amplify TCRbeta CDR3 regions from genomic DNA. Per the original workflow: The number of nucleated cells in each sample was estimated by amplification of reference gene primers within the assay. To quantify the absolute abundance of each unique TCRbeta CDR3 rearrangement, sequence reads were collapsed and filtered. For each sample, productive Simpson clonality was calculated by taking the square root of Simpson's diversity index across productive rearrangements. TCRdb's version of the immuneACCESS table is confined to in-frame rearrangements and falls short of the full clone set. An unresolved V gene accounts for under half of the shortfall where checked; the remainder is of unknown origin. The D gene and trimming were derived from the DNA, and the V and J assignments and clone size from that table. Recorded for this sample are approximately 51,000 clones; about 90% of them occurred a single time. The biggest ten clones account for around 6.4% of the sample.

Whole blood was collected in K2EDTA tubes by collaborating institutions according to the institutions' own protocols. For TCRbeta analysis, collaborators shipped samples as frozen whole blood, isolated PBMCs, or DNA extracted from either of those sample types. The receptor comes from a man in his sixties or seventies with active COVID-19. Sequenced sample: peripheral blood. Here the chain combines TRBV2 and TRBJ1-3; the D gene remains uncertain. In nucleotides, the sequence is TGTGCCAGCAGTGGTTCGAACACCATATATTTT. It encodes CASSGSNTIYF.